This TCR beta chain was found in a study of blood T cell repertoires in COVID-19. In the study overall: From the United States, Italy and Spain came samples of acute and convalescent COVID-19. T cells, B-cell-depleted T cells, or PBMCs supplied cDNA or gDNA.

CDR1 is GTSNPN, CDR2 SVGIG, per germline (reference sequence). V lost 3 bases and J lost 1, with 13 bases in between. This CDR3 is built from 15 residues. Original handling: Estimation of nucleated cell counts was performed using reference gene primer amplification. The table came from immunoSEQ multiplex PCR; TCRdb's copy has only in-frame clones and leaves some out. Clone size and V and J calls were adopted from that table, with D and trimming inferred from the DNA. The sample lists some 96,000 clones; around four fifths were seen once. Sequenced material: peripheral blood. The sequence was obtained from a human donor in a cohort sampled during active COVID-19. V and J are TRBV30 and TRBJ2-4; TRBD1 might be the D (6 bases). The CDR3 reads CAWSTGSVAKNIQYF. The CDR3 DNA sequence: TGTGCCTGGAGCACAGGGTCAGTGGCCAAAAACATTCAGTACTTC. Filled out from reference TRBV30 and TRBJ2-4, the complete variable domain reads SQTIHQWPATLVQPVGSPLSLECTVEGTSNPNLYWYRQAAGRGLQLLFYSVGIGQISSEVPQNLSASRPQDRQFILSSKKLLLSDSGFYLCAWSTGSVAKNIQYFGAGTRLSVL.